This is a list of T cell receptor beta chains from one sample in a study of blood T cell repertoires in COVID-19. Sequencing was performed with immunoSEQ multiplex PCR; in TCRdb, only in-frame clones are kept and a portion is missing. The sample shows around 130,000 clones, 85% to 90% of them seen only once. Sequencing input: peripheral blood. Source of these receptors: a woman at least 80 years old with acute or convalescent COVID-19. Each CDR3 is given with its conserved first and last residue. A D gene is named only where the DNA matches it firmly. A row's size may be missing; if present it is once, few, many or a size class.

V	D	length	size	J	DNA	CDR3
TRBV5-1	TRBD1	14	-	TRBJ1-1	TGCGCCAGCAGCTCGGACAGGGGAGGAACTGAAGCTTTCTTT	CASSSDRGGTEAFF
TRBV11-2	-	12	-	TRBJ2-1	TGTGCCAGCAGCTTAGAACGGGATGAGCAGTTCTTC	CASSLERDEQFF
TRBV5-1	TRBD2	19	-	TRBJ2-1	TGCGCCAGCAGCTCTAGCGGGGGGGCTATTGCTATGGAGCGGAATGAGCAGTTCTTC	CASSSSGGAIAMERNEQFF
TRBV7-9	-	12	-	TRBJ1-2	TGTGCCAGCAGCTTGGGGGCCTATGGCTACACCTTC	CASSLGAYGYTF
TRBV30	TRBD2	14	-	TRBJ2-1	TGTGCCTGGAGGACTAGCGGCGCTATCAATGAGCAGTTCTTC	CAWRTSGAINEQFF
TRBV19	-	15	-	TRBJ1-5	TGTGCCAGTAGTAGGGGGCAGGTGGCGAATCAGCCCCAGCATTTT	CASSRGQVANQPQHF
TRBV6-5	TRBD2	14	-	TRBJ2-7	TGTGCCAGCAGTTCGACTAGCGGGCGCGTCGAGCAGTACTTC	CASSSTSGRVEQYF
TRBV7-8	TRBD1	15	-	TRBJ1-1	TGTGCCAGCAGCAAGCAGGGGGCGGCGGGCACTGAAGCTTTCTTT	CASSKQGAAGTEAFF
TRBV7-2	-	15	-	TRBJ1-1	TGTGCCAGCAGCTTAGATTGGCAGGGAAGGACTGAAGCTTTCTTT	CASSLDWQGRTEAFF
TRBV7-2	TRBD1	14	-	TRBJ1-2	TGTGCCAGCAGCTTCCGGGACAGGGCTATCGGCTACACCTTC	CASSFRDRAIGYTF
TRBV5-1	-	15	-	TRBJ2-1	TGCGCCAGCAGCTTGGGAGCGGGTCCGTACGGGGAGCAGTTCTTC	CASSLGAGPYGEQFF
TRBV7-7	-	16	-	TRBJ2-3	TGTGCTAGCAGCTTGGGGGACACAAGAAGCACAGATACGCAGTATTTT	CASSLGDTRSTDTQYF
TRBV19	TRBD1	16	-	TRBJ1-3	TGTGCCAGTAGTATTACCGGGACAGTCTCTGGAAACACCATATATTTT	CASSITGTVSGNTIYF
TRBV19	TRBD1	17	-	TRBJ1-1	TGTGCCAGTAGCCCCGGGAGGGGGACAGCCATGAACACTGAAGCTTTCTTT	CASSPGRGTAMNTEAFF
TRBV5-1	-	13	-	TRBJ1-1	TGCGCCAGCAGCCGTGACGGGGGGACTGAAGCTTTCTTT	CASSRDGGTEAFF
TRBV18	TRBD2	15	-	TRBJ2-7	TGTGCCAGCTCCCAGGTGGCTAGCGGGGTCTACGAGCAGTACTTC	CASSQVASGVYEQYF
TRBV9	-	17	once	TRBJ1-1	TGTGCCAGCAGCATCGGTTTGGGGCAACAATATGACACTGAAGCTTTCTTT	CASSIGLGQQYDTEAFF
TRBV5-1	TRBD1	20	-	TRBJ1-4	TGCGCCAGCAGCTTGGCTTTTCAGGGGGCATCCCTTGCAACTAATGAAAAACTGTTTTTT	CASSLAFQGASLATNEKLFF
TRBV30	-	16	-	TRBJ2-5	TGTGCCTGGAGTGCCCTTGACAGTTCGTTTCAAGAGACCCAGTACTTC	CAWSALDSSFQETQYF
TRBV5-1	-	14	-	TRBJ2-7	TGCGCCAGCAGCTTTGCGACAGGATCCTACGAGCAGTACTTC	CASSFATGSYEQYF
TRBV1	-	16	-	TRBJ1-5	TGCACCAGCAGCCTCCTTTGGGGGGGCTGCAATCAGCCCCAGCATTTT	CTSSLLWGGCNQPQHF
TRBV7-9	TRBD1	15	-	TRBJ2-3	TGTGCCAGCAGCCCGAATGGGGACAGGGCGGATACGCAGTATTTT	CASSPNGDRADTQYF
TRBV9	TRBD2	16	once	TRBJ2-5	TGTGCCAGCAGCGTGAGCGGGGGGGCCGCCCAAGAGACCCAGTACTTC	CASSVSGGAAQETQYF
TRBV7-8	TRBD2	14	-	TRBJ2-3	TGTGCCAGCGGGCGGACTAGCGGCACAGATACGCAGTATTTT	CASGRTSGTDTQYF
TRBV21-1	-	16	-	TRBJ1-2	TGTGCCAGCAGTTCCGGTCCGGGACAGTGCCTCTATGGCTACACCTTC	CASSSGPGQCLYGYTF
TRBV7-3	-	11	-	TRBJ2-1	TGTGCCAGCAGCGACAACAATGAGCAGTTCTTC	CASSDNNEQFF
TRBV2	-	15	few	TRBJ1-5	TGTGCCAGCAGGGGCCTCGAGAATAGCAATCAGCCCCAGCATTTT	CASRGLENSNQPQHF
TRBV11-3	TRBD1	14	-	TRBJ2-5	TGTGCCAGCAGCAGGGGACAGGGTGCGGAGACCCAGTACTTC	CASSRGQGAETQYF
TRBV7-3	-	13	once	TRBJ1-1	TGTGCCAGCAGCTTGGACACTTACACTGAAGCTTTCTTT	CASSLDTYTEAFF
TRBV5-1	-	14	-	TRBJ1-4	TGCGCCAGCAGCTTGGGGACAAACAATGAAAAACTGTTTTTT	CASSLGTNNEKLFF
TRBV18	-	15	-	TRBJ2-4	TGTGCCAGCTCACGACGGGGGGCGGCCAAAAACATTCAGTACTTC	CASSRRGAAKNIQYF
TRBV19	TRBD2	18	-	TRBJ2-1	TGTGCCAGTAGTATAGATGGAAAGTGGGCTAGCGGGGGAAATGAGCAGTTCTTC	CASSIDGKWASGGNEQFF
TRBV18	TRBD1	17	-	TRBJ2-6	TGTGCCAGCTCACAAGGACAGGGAGGCTCTGGGGCCAACGTCCTGACTTTC	CASSQGQGGSGANVLTF
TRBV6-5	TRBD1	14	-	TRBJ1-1	TGTGCCAGCAGTTCCCCCGACAGGGGGACTGAAGCTTTCTTT	CASSSPDRGTEAFF
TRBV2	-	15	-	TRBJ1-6	TGTGCCAGCAGTGAGACAGATCCTAATAATTCACCCCTCCACTTT	CASSETDPNNSPLHF
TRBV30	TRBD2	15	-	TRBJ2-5	TGTGCCTGGACCATTAGCGGGGGGCCCCAAGAGACCCAGTACTTC	CAWTISGGPQETQYF
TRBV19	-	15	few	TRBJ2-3	TGTGCCAGTAGTAGTCCGAGTACCAGCACAGATACGCAGTATTTT	CASSSPSTSTDTQYF
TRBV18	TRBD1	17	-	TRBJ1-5	TGTGCCAGCTCATTACGGGGGACAGACCCTAGCAATCAGCCCCAGCATTTT	CASSLRGTDPSNQPQHF
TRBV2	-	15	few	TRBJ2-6	TGTGCCAGCAGTGAAAAGTGGAGTGGGGCCAACGTCCTGACTTTC	CASSEKWSGANVLTF
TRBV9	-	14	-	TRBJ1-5	TGTGCCAGCAGCGTGGGGCTGGCAAATCAGCCCCAGCATTTT	CASSVGLANQPQHF
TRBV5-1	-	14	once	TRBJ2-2	TGCGCCAGCAGCTTGCTGCGGATCACCGGGGAGCTGTTTTTT	CASSLLRITGELFF
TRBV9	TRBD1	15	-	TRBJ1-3	TGTGCCAGCAGCGACCGACAGGGCTCTGGAAACACCATATATTTT	CASSDRQGSGNTIYF
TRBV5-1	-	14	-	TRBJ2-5	TGCGCCAGCAGCTTGATGGGGGCCCAAGAGACCCAGTACTTC	CASSLMGAQETQYF
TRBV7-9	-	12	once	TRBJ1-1	TGTGCCAGCAGCTTACAGGGACTTGAAGCTTTCTTT	CASSLQGLEAFF
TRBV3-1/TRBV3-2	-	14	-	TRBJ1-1	TGTGCCAGCAGCCACCTGGGAGGGGACACTGAAGCTTTCTTT	CASSHLGGDTEAFF
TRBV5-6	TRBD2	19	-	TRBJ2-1	TGTGCCAGCAGCTTGAAGCCTAGCGGGGTGCTGAGCTCCTACAATGAGCAGTTCTTC	CASSLKPSGVLSSYNEQFF
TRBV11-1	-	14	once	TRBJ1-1	TGTGCCAGCAGCCCCCAGGCGGGGCTCCATGAAGCTTTCTTT	CASSPQAGLHEAFF
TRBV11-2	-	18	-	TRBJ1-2	TGTGCCAGCAGCTTAGCCTACCCAACAGGGCCAGATAACTATGGCTACACCTTC	CASSLAYPTGPDNYGYTF
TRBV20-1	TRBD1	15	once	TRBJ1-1	TGCAGTGCTAGTTTTCCCGCCAGGGGGGACACTGAAGCTTTCTTT	CSASFPARGDTEAFF
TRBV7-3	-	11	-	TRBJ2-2	TGTGCCAGCAGCCTAACCGGGGAGCTGTTTTTT	CASSLTGELFF
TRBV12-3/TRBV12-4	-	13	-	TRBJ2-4	TGTGCCAGCAGTTTAAACAGGTGGAACATTCAGTACTTC	CASSLNRWNIQYF
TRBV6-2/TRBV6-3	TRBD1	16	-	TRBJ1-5	TGTGCCAGCAGTCGCCCGGACAGGCCTAGCAATCAGCCCCAGCATTTT	CASSRPDRPSNQPQHF
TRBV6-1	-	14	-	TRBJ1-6	TGTGCCAGCAGTGAATTGGGAGATTATTCACCCCTCCACTTT	CASSELGDYSPLHF
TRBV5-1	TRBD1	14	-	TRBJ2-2	TGCGCCAGCGCAGGGGGAACGAACACCGGGGAGCTGTTTTTT	CASAGGTNTGELFF